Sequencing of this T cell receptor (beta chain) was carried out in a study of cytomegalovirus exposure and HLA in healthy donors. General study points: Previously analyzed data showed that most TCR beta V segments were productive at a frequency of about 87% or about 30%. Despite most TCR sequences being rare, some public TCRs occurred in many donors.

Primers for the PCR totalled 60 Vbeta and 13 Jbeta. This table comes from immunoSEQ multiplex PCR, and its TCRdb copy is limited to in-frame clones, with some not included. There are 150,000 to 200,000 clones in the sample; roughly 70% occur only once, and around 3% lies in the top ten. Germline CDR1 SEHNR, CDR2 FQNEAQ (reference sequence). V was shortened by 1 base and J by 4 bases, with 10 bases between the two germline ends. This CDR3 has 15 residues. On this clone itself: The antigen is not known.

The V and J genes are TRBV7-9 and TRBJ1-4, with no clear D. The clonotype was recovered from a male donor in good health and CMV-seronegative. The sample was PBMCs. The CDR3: CASSLVSGYNEKLFF. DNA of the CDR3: TGTGCCAGCAGCTTAGTGTCGGGATATAATGAAAAACTGTTTTTT.